The 15 T cell receptor beta chains listed next were all sequenced from one sample in a study of T-cell reconstitution after alpha-beta-depleted transplantation in children. Unique molecular identifiers were incorporated during preparation of the TCRbeta library. From the PCR reads, TCRdb called clonotypes with MiXCR, one entry per CDR3 protein. Among about 590,000 distinct CDR3 sequences listed, 13% were seen once. The sample was PBMCs, mostly from graft donor cells, taken 360 days after TCRalphabeta/CD19-depleted stem cell transplant. These receptors were taken from a male patient younger than 18 who had a stem cell transplant for acute myeloid leukemia, so the T cells may come from the graft donor.

The V and J genes are TRBV20-1 and TRBJ2-7, with TRBD2 identical over 8 bases. Germline assignment: CDR1 DFQATT and CDR2 SNEGSKA (reference sequence). The junction had 14 bases not matched to a gene; V was cut back by 3 bases and J by 4 bases. The CDR3 runs to 16 residues. CDR3 protein: CSARGRTGLGMYEQYF. The CDR3 DNA reads as TGCAGTGCTAGGGGAAGAACGGGACTAGGAATGTACGAGCAGTACTTC.

This clonotype showed up many times. The genes are TRBV20-1 and TRBJ2-1; 10 positions match TRBD2. Germline V gene lookup returns CDR1 DFQATT and CDR2 SNEGSKA (reference sequence). The CDR3 runs 14 residues. With V trimmed by 2 bases and J by 7 bases, 5 bases remained unmatched. The CDR3 DNA is TGCAGTGCTAGACCCTTAGCGGGAGGAAATGAGCAGTTCTTC. This sequence encodes CSARPLAGGNEQFF.

This clonotype was counted at least ten times. The chain is built from TRBV12-3 or TRBV12-4 and TRBJ2-7, with TRBD2 identical over 7 bases. The V gene end was trimmed by 0 bases and the J gene end by 0 bases; junction bases not matched to a gene: 5. This CDR3 has 16 amino acids. CDR3 bases: TGTGCCAGCAGTTTAGCGCCTAGCGGTACCTCCTACGAGCAGTACTTC. It is translated as CASSLAPSGTSYEQYF.

The chain employs TRBV20-1 and TRBJ2-1, with 12 bases identical to TRBD2. CDR3 length equals 15 residues. Germline trimming cut 4 bases from V and 8 bases from J; bases unmatched to any gene: 9. The germline V gene encodes CDR1 DFQATT and CDR2 SNEGSKA (reference sequence). The DNA for the CDR3 is TGCAGTGCTACCCGACTAGCGGGGGCCCAGGATGAGCAGTTCTTC. Encoded protein: CSATRLAGAQDEQFF.

This clonotype was found a few times. V usage is TRBV7-9 and J usage is TRBJ1-2, with TRBD1 identical over 7 bases. In germline, CDR1 is SEHNR, CDR2 FQNEAQ (reference sequence). V lost 4 bases and J lost 4; bases outside the gene matches: 3. The CDR3 length is 13 residues. CDR3 sequence: CASSSGQIYGYTF. The CDR3 DNA follows: TGTGCCAGCAGCTCGGGACAGATCTATGGCTACACCTTC.

This chain links TRBV20-1 with TRBJ2-7, with D maybe TRBD2 (5 bases). Germline CDR1 and CDR2: DFQATT and SNEGSKA (reference sequence). The CDR3 length is 15 residues. The V gene lost 7 bases and the J gene lost 6 bases, with 25 bases spanning the gap. Here the CDR3 DNA reads TGCAGTGGGACTGGGCGGCGGGTCCGAAGTGGCGAGCAGTACTTC. It specifies CSGTGRRVRSGEQYF.

The chain combines TRBV25-1 with TRBJ2-4, with D unclear. The CDR3 covers 15 residues. CDR1 is MGHDK, CDR2 SYGVNS, per germline. Trimming removed 2 bases from V and 2 bases from J, with 10 bases in between. This CDR3 is CASSEIGGPKNIQYF. CDR3 nucleotide sequence: TGTGCCAGCAGTGAAATAGGTGGTCCCAAAAACATTCAGTACTTC.

A few counts support this clonotype. The V gene is TRBV21-1, the J gene TRBJ2-7. TRBV21-1 is a pseudogene. The CDR3 is made up of 12 amino acids. The DNA for the CDR3 is TGTGCCAGCAGCCTCCTATATACCGAGCAGTACTTC. It yields the protein CASSLLYTEQYF.

This clonotype was seen ten or more times. The chain recombines TRBV4-2 with TRBJ2-5; D remains ambiguous. The CDR3 is 15 residues long. The germline CDR1 and CDR2 sequences are LGHNA and YNFKEQ. V lost 1 base, J lost 2 bases, and 11 bases lay in between. The CDR3 here is CASSQGRLQQETQYF. As DNA, the CDR3 is TGTGCCAGCAGCCAAGGCCGGCTGCAGCAAGAGACCCAGTACTTC.

This chain connects TRBV4-3 to TRBJ2-1; 8 bases match TRBD1. This CDR3 comprises 16 residues. The germline CDR1 and CDR2 sequences are LGHNA and YSLEER. The ends lost 0 bases at V and 5 bases at J; junction bases unmatched: 6. CDR3 nucleotide sequence: TGCGCCAGCAGCCAAGATCAGGGGGCGCGGGACAATGAGCAGTTCTTC. Protein sequence: CASSQDQGARDNEQFF.

In its sample, this clonotype was seen a few times. The chain recombines TRBV4-2 with TRBJ2-1, with a possible D match to TRBD2 (5 bases). Germline CDR1 reads LGHNA; CDR2 reads YNFKEQ. The ends were cut back, 7 bases at V and 0 bases at J, with 13 bases in the middle. The CDR3 covers 15 residues. The CDR3 region is CASTPSLSSYNEQFF. CDR3 bases: TGTGCCAGCACTCCTAGCCTAAGCTCCTACAATGAGCAGTTCTTC.

This chain joins TRBV20-1 and TRBJ2-1; no clear D. V was shortened by 5 bases and J by 6 bases, with 11 bases between the two germline ends. The CDR3 is made up of 12 amino acids. Germline V lookup: CDR1 DFQATT, CDR2 SNEGSKA (reference sequence). CDR3 loop: CSAVGPGNEQFF. The DNA of the CDR3 is TGCAGTGCTGTTGGTCCCGGCAATGAGCAGTTCTTC.

This clonotype was recorded at least ten times. The J gene is TRBJ1-2, the V gene TRBV27; no definite D call. The CDR3 is made up of 14 amino acids. CDR1 and CDR2 from the germline V gene are MNHEY and SMNVEV (reference sequence). Trimming stripped 6 bases from V and 4 bases from J, with 15 bases between. The CDR3 is CASSVHRLAYGYTF. The CDR3 coding sequence is TGTGCCAGCAGCGTCCATAGGTTGGCCTATGGCTACACCTTC.

CDR3 in DNA: TGTGCCATCAGTGGGGAACAGGGAGGCGCCTATAATTCACCCCTCCACTTT. Its translation is CAISGEQGGAYNSPLHF. This chain links TRBV10-3 with TRBJ1-6, with a tentative D call TRBD1 (6 bases). The CDR3 totals 17 residues. V dropped 4 bases and J dropped 2 bases, with 15 bases sitting between them. The germline gives CDR1 ENHRY, CDR2 SYGVKD.

V is TRBV6-5 and J is TRBJ2-7; D uncertain. The germline CDR1 and CDR2 sequences are MNHEY and SVGAGI. The CDR3 is made up of 16 amino acids. Trimming shortened V by 2 bases and J by 5 bases, and 19 bases separated the two germline ends. In DNA, the CDR3 is TGTGCCAGCAGTTACACCTCAGCTAGATTTTCCCACGAGCAGTACTTC. It translates to CASSYTSARFSHEQYF.